The entry that follows covers one T cell receptor (beta chain) sequence. Its antigen remains unknown. This CDR3 is 15 amino acids long. The germline gives CDR1 SEHNR, CDR2 FQNEAQ (reference sequence). J lost 9 bases, V lost 1 base, and 10 bases had no gene match. The data are from a study of blood T cells in healthy people across ages. The study, taken as a whole, reports: More naive CD4+ cells and higher diversity were found in long-lived than in aged donors.

The authors ran a second PCR of about 6 to 11 cycles using a sample-barcoded 5' primer and a J-beta primer mix. Every cDNA was tagged by a template-switch adaptor with 12 random nucleotides. TCRdb independently ran MiXCR on the 5' RACE reads; one entry per CDR3 protein. The data show some 1.6 million distinct CDR3 sequences, about 35% seen once. This sequence was found in a woman aged 25 to 39 in good health. The sequenced material came from blood. The chain links TRBV7-9 to TRBJ2-7, with 9 bases matching TRBD1. CDR3 protein: CASSLEDRGRGGQYF. The CDR3 DNA reads as TGTGCCAGCAGCTTAGAGGACAGGGGCCGTGGGGGGCAGTACTTC.